These 6 T cell receptor beta chains were sequenced from one sample in a study of T cells expressing NK-cell markers. Reanalyzing the 5' RACE reads, TCRdb keeps one entry per CDR3 protein, without DNA. The ten top clones account for 4.2%, within a sample of hundreds of thousands of distinct CDR3 sequences. Material for sequencing was blood T cells: a sorted CD56 or NKG2C T cell subset, CD4+ or CD8+ T cells, or bulk PBMC T cells (not recorded which). The source is a woman aged 18 to 75 in good health.

This chain links TRBV5-5 with TRBJ2-3; TCRdb names TRBD2, which stays unverified in the absence of DNA. The CDR3 is made up of 14 amino acids. CDR1 is SGHKS and CDR2 is YYEKEE in the germline V gene (reference sequence). This chain's CDR3 is CASKLTSSTDTQYF.

The chain has TRBV20-1 and TRBJ2-2; TCRdb proposes TRBD2, but this gene call is untestable without DNA. Germline CDR1 is DFQATT and CDR2 is SNEGSKA (reference sequence). The length of the CDR3 is 17 residues. The CDR3: CSARPPSAGGPTGELFF.

The gene calls are TRBV12-3 or TRBV12-4 and TRBJ2-3. The CDR3 sequence is 11 residues long. Here the CDR3 reads CASSSPDTQYF.

The chain is built from TRBV4-2 and TRBJ2-1; TCRdb lists TRBD2, though no DNA is available to test this call. The CDR3 is 16 residues long. Germline assignment: CDR1 LGHNA and CDR2 YNFKEQ. CDR3 residues: CASSQGGGPSVYEQFF.

The genes are TRBV6-1 and TRBJ1-5. Germline values: CDR1 MNHNS, CDR2 SASEGT. CDR3 length equals 17 residues. The CDR3 here is CASSDYGGLLSNQPQHF.

This chain connects TRBV6-5 to TRBJ2-2. Germline CDR1 MNHEY, CDR2 SVGAGI. This CDR3 has 16 amino acids. The CDR3 loop reads CASSYSRTANTGELFF.